This T cell receptor (beta chain) was captured in a study of blood T cell repertoires in COVID-19. About the study: Collection of acute and convalescent COVID-19 samples took place in the United States, Italy and Spain.

Original methodology: Counts of nucleated cells, estimated from reference gene primer amplification, were obtained. Repertoires were generated with immunoSEQ multiplex PCR, while TCRdb's copy carries only in-frame clones and drops some. Clone size and the V and J calls come from that table; the DNA yielded D and trimming. Of some 160,000 clones detected, 60% to 85% appear once; the ten largest clones hold roughly 8.6%. This CDR3 has 15 residues. Germline V CDR1 and CDR2: SGHRS, YFSETQ. V dropped 0 bases and J dropped 8; count of bases not matched to a gene: 8. The specimen was peripheral blood. The rearrangement uses TRBV5-1 and TRBJ2-1, with 7 bases fitting TRBD2. The TCR originated in a man aged 50-60 years with active or convalescent COVID-19. As DNA, the CDR3 is TGCGCCAGCAGCTTGGGAGGGAGGGGTCACGATGAGCAGTTCTTC. Its translation is CASSLGGRGHDEQFF.